This is a list of T cell receptor beta chains from one sample in a study of blood T cells in healthy people across ages. TCRdb passed the 5' RACE reads through MiXCR, listing each CDR3 protein once. The sample gives some 780,000 distinct CDR3 sequences, 56% of which show up once; approximately 24% is in the top ten. Sequenced: blood. These receptor sequences come from a man aged 35 to 55 in good health. Both conserved end residues are part of each CDR3. A D gene is named only where the DNA matches it firmly. Clone size is shown for a subset of rows, as once, few, many or a class of expanded clone.

J: TRBJ2-1
size: NA
V: TRBV5-1
D: NA
DNA: TGCGCCAGCAGCTTGGACGGGGGAAGCGACAATGAGCAGTTCTTC
CDR3: CASSLDGGSDNEQFF

J: TRBJ1-2
size: NA
V: TRBV4-2
D: NA
DNA: TGTGCCAGCAGCCAAGATATTCGGGCAGGGCGAACTAACTATGGCTACACCTTC
CDR3: CASSQDIRAGRTNYGYTF

J: TRBJ2-7
size: NA
V: TRBV14
D: TRBD1
DNA: TGTGCCAGCAGCCAGGCCGGGACAGGGATCTTCTACGAGCAGTACTTC
CDR3: CASSQAGTGIFYEQYF

J: TRBJ2-1
size: NA
V: TRBV24-1
D: TRBD2
DNA: TGTGCCACCAGTGTCCGGGACTACATTCATGAGCAGTTCTTC
CDR3: CATSVRDYIHEQFF

J: TRBJ1-2
size: NA
V: TRBV6-5
D: NA
DNA: TGTGCCAGCACCACGGCAGAATACTATGGCTACACCTTC
CDR3: CASTTAEYYGYTF

J: TRBJ2-3
size: few
V: TRBV11-2
D: TRBD2
DNA: TGTGCCAGCAGCTCTCAAGCGGGAGGAGTAGATACGCAGTATTTT
CDR3: CASSSQAGGVDTQYF

J: TRBJ2-7
size: NA
V: TRBV28
D: NA
DNA: TGTGCCAGCAGTACCCTGGGAGGCGAGCAGTACTTC
CDR3: CASSTLGGEQYF

J: TRBJ2-5
size: once
V: TRBV4-1
D: NA
DNA: TGCGCCAGCAGCACCCCTCCCGCAGGGGATAAAGAGACCCAGTACTTC
CDR3: CASSTPPAGDKETQYF

J: TRBJ2-5
size: NA
V: TRBV2
D: NA
DNA: TGTGCCAGCAGTGAAGAGGGAAACCAAGAGACCCAGTACTTC
CDR3: CASSEEGNQETQYF

J: TRBJ2-7
size: NA
V: TRBV12-3/TRBV12-4
D: NA
DNA: TGTGCCAGCAGTTTAGCGGCTACCTACGAGCAGTACTTC
CDR3: CASSLAATYEQYF

J: TRBJ2-7
size: few
V: TRBV27
D: NA
DNA: TGTGCCAGCAGTTCCCCGCAGTACTTC
CDR3: CASSSPQYF

J: TRBJ2-7
size: NA
V: TRBV6-1
D: TRBD2
DNA: TGTGCCAGCAGTGATAGCGGGGGACGGATACGGTACTTC
CDR3: CASSDSGGRIRYF

J: TRBJ1-1
size: NA
V: TRBV7-9
D: NA
DNA: TGTGCCAGCAGCTTCTTAAATTCGGGTCGGAGAGCTTTCTTT
CDR3: CASSFLNSGRRAFF

J: TRBJ2-1
size: NA
V: TRBV29-1
D: NA
DNA: TGCAGCGTTCTCAAGAACAATGAGCAGTTCTTC
CDR3: CSVLKNNEQFF

J: TRBJ2-7
size: NA
V: TRBV7-8
D: NA
DNA: TGTGCCAGCAGCTTAGATCGACAGTACGAGCAGTACTTC
CDR3: CASSLDRQYEQYF

J: TRBJ2-1
size: few
V: TRBV11-3
D: TRBD2
DNA: TGTGCCAGCAGCCCGCGGACTAGCAATGAGCAGTTCTTC
CDR3: CASSPRTSNEQFF

J: TRBJ2-5
size: few
V: TRBV14
D: NA
DNA: TGTGCCAGCAGCCAAGTTCAGACCCAGTACTTC
CDR3: CASSQVQTQYF

J: TRBJ2-1
size: NA
V: TRBV29-1
D: NA
DNA: TGCAGCGTTGATGTGGGGGGAGGCAATGAGCAGTTCTTC
CDR3: CSVDVGGGNEQFF

J: TRBJ1-2
size: NA
V: TRBV7-3
D: NA
DNA: TGTGCCAGCAGCTTTTCACCCGGGTATGGCTACACCTTC
CDR3: CASSFSPGYGYTF

J: TRBJ2-5
size: NA
V: TRBV20-1
D: NA
DNA: TGCAGTGCGCAACCTTGGGAGACCCAGTACTTC
CDR3: CSAQPWETQYF

J: TRBJ2-5
size: few
V: TRBV27
D: NA
DNA: TGTGCCAGCAAAGATCAGGGGCGAGGGGAGACCCAGTACTTC
CDR3: CASKDQGRGETQYF

J: TRBJ2-7
size: NA
V: TRBV28
D: NA
DNA: TGTGCCAGCAGTTTGTTTCCGGGGGAAGCCTCCTACGAGCAGTACTTC
CDR3: CASSLFPGEASYEQYF

J: TRBJ2-7
size: few
V: TRBV10-3
D: NA
DNA: TGTGCCACCTCCGGGGGAAGACAGGCCCCATCCTACGAGCAGTACTTC
CDR3: CATSGGRQAPSYEQYF

J: TRBJ1-1
size: NA
V: TRBV12-3/TRBV12-4
D: NA
DNA: TGTGCCAGCAGTTCCCCGGGAGACTTTACGACTGCTTTCTTT
CDR3: CASSSPGDFTTAFF

J: TRBJ2-4
size: NA
V: TRBV27
D: NA
DNA: TGTGCCAGCAGTTTAGGACTGGGGGTTGGGGAGCAGTACTTC
CDR3: CASSLGLGVGEQYF

J: TRBJ2-1
size: NA
V: TRBV7-9
D: NA
DNA: TGTGCCAGCAGCTCCAACGCCGGGACCCTGGGGCTTAGGAATGAGCAGTTCTTC
CDR3: CASSSNAGTLGLRNEQFF

J: TRBJ2-5
size: NA
V: TRBV7-9
D: TRBD2
DNA: TGTGCCAGCAGCTCTCCGGGACTAGCACCCCAAGAGACCCAGTACTTC
CDR3: CASSSPGLAPQETQYF

J: TRBJ2-5
size: NA
V: TRBV4-2
D: NA
DNA: TGTGCCAGCAGCCATGGCCCACGGTCCGGGACCCAGTACTTC
CDR3: CASSHGPRSGTQYF

J: TRBJ2-2
size: NA
V: TRBV7-2
D: NA
DNA: TGTGCCAGCAGCTCCGGACACAACACCGGGGAGCTGTTTTTT
CDR3: CASSSGHNTGELFF

J: TRBJ2-7
size: many
V: TRBV5-1
D: TRBD2
DNA: TGCGCCAGCAGCTTATCGGGTAGAGCGGGGTCCTACGAGCAGTACTTC
CDR3: CASSLSGRAGSYEQYF

J: TRBJ2-7
size: NA
V: TRBV12-3/TRBV12-4
D: NA
DNA: TGTGCCAGCAGACAAGGACTAACGGGAGCCTACGAGCAGTACTTC
CDR3: CASRQGLTGAYEQYF

J: TRBJ1-1
size: NA
V: TRBV7-9
D: TRBD1
DNA: TGTGCCAGCAGCTTAGTCTTTCGGGGACAGGAAGCTTTCTTT
CDR3: CASSLVFRGQEAFF

J: TRBJ1-2
size: NA
V: TRBV20-1
D: TRBD1
DNA: TGCAGTGCTAGCGACGGTGGCAGGGGGTCCTATGGCTACACCTTC
CDR3: CSASDGGRGSYGYTF

J: TRBJ2-7
size: NA
V: TRBV14
D: NA
DNA: TGTGCCAGCAGTGCCCTGAGGGGATTCAAGCAGTACTTC
CDR3: CASSALRGFKQYF

J: TRBJ2-7
size: NA
V: TRBV27
D: NA
DNA: TGTGCCAGCAGTTTTGGAGGGGGCGGGTACGAGCAGTACTTC
CDR3: CASSFGGGGYEQYF

J: TRBJ2-1
size: few
V: TRBV5-1
D: TRBD2
DNA: TGCGCCAGCAGCTTACTGAGCGGGATTTCGTACAATGAGCAGTTCTTC
CDR3: CASSLLSGISYNEQFF

J: TRBJ1-1
size: NA
V: TRBV2
D: NA
DNA: TGTGCCAGCAGTCCGGATTACCACACTGAAGCTTTCTTT
CDR3: CASSPDYHTEAFF

J: TRBJ2-7
size: NA
V: TRBV9
D: TRBD2
DNA: TGTGCCAGCAGCGCAACCACGGGACTAGCGGGGAGCTACGAGCAGTACTTC
CDR3: CASSATTGLAGSYEQYF

J: TRBJ2-7
size: few
V: TRBV6-1
D: TRBD1
DNA: TGTGCCAGCAGTCTATCCGGGACGTTCAAACTCACAGGGGTATACGAGCAGTACTTC
CDR3: CASSLSGTFKLTGVYEQYF

J: TRBJ1-1
size: NA
V: TRBV20-1
D: NA
DNA: TGCAGTGCTAGCCCCCTCTCTAGCTCTGAAGCTTTCTTT
CDR3: CSASPLSSSEAFF

J: TRBJ2-1
size: few
V: TRBV4-3
D: TRBD1
DNA: TGCGCCAGCAGCCAGAGGACAGGGGCCCGGGGCAATGAGCAGTTCTTC
CDR3: CASSQRTGARGNEQFF